Here is one TCR beta chain with its context. The sample is drawn from a study of blood T cell repertoires in COVID-19. Original analysis: How many nucleated cells were present was estimated from reference gene primer amplification. Measured with immunoSEQ multiplex PCR; TCRdb has only the in-frame clones, and not every one. That table gives V, J and clone size, and the DNA gave D and trimming. The sample shows around 220,000 clones, under 85% of them seen only once. This clonotype originated in a woman between 40 and 55 years old with active or convalescent COVID-19. The sequenced sample consisted of peripheral blood.

CDR3 bases: TGTGCCTGGAAATGGGACAGCCTGAACACCGGGGAGCTGTTTTTT. Its translation is CAWKWDSLNTGELFF. This chain connects TRBV30 to TRBJ2-2, with 7 nucleotides matching TRBD1. The germline gives CDR1 GTSNPN, CDR2 SVGIG (reference sequence). V was clipped by 4 bases and J by 1 base; unmatched bases: 6. The CDR3 is 15 amino acids.